This T cell receptor beta chain was recovered during a study of cytomegalovirus exposure and HLA in healthy donors. Study-wide background: Genotyping showed 70% to 90% of roughly 400 donors falling in the Caucasian-associated ancestry cluster. Whole-study results and caveats: The study labeled approximately 150 TCR beta chains cytomegalovirus-associated. Beyond CMV serostatus, there was no information to go on about immune exposure. Reports described diagnosis of cytomegalovirus status by the classifier as highly specific and sensitive.

Researchers ran the PCR with 60 Vbeta and 13 Jbeta primers. Here immunoSEQ multiplex PCR was the method, and the copy in TCRdb shows in-frame clones only, minus some. This sample has about 150,000 clones, with less than 85% found just once. A remark on this clone: Its target is unknown.

This clonotype was obtained from a woman in her sixties in good health and CMV-seropositive. The sequencing sample was made of PBMCs.

The CDR3: CASSLGQPGNNEQFF. For the CDR3, the DNA is TGTGCCAGCAGCTTAGGACAGCCGGGCAACAATGAGCAGTTCTTC. The J gene is TRBJ2-1, the V gene TRBV7-3, with D possibly TRBD1 on 6 matching bases. V was trimmed by 2 bases and J by 5 bases, leaving 13 bases between them. CDR1 is SGHTA, CDR2 FQGTGA, per germline. The CDR3 is 15 residues long.